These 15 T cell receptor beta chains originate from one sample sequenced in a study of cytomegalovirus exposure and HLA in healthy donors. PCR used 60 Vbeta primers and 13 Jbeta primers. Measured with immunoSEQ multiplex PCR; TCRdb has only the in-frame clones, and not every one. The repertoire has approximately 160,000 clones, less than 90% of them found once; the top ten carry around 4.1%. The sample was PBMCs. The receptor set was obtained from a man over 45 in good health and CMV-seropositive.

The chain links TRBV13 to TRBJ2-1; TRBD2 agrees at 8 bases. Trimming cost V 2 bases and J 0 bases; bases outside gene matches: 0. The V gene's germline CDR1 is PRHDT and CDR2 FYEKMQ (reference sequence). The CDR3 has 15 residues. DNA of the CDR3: TGTGCCAGCAGCTTAAGCGGGAGCTCCTACAATGAGCAGTTCTTC. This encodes CASSLSGSSYNEQFF.

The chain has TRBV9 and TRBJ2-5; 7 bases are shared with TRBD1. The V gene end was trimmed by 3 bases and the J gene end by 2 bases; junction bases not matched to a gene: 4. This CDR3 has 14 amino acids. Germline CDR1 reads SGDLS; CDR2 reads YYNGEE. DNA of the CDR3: TGTGCCAGCAGCGGAGACAGGGCGCAAGAGACCCAGTACTTC. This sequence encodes CASSGDRAQETQYF.

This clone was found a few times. CDR3 in DNA: TGTGCCAGCAGCCCCGGACAGATCCTAGCCAAAAACATTCAGTACTTC. Its translation: CASSPGQILAKNIQYF. The chain links TRBV27 to TRBJ2-4; D is possibly TRBD1 (6 bases). Germline CDR1 MNHEY, CDR2 SMNVEV (reference sequence). CDR3 size: 16 residues. V lost 6 bases, J lost 0 bases, and 15 bases lay in between.

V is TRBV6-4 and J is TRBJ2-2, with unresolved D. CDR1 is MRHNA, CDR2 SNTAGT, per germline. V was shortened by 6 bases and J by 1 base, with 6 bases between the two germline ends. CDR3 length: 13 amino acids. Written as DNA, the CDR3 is TGTGCCAGCAGACCACAGAACACCGGGGAGCTGTTTTTT. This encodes CASRPQNTGELFF.

The CDR3 DNA is TGTGCCAGCAGCGTAGAGTCGGGGGGCTGGGAGACCCAGTACTTC. Protein product: CASSVESGGWETQYF. The V and J genes are TRBV9 and TRBJ2-5; TRBD2 might be the D (7 bases). The CDR3 is 15 residues long. Germline loops: CDR1 SGDLS, CDR2 YYNGEE. V lost 0 bases, J lost 5 bases, and 14 bases lay in between. Combining the CDR3 with reference TRBV9 and TRBJ2-5 gives the whole variable domain DSGVTQTPKHLITATGQRVTLRCSPRSGDLSVYWYQQSLDQGLQFLIQYYNGEERAKGNILERFSAQQFPDLHSELNLSSLELGDSALYFCASSVESGGWETQYFGPGTRLLVL.

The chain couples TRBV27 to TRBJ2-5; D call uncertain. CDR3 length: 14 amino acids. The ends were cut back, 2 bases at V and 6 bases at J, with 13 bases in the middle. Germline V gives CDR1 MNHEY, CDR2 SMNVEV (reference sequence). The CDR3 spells CASSLLPRSQTQYF. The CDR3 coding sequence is TGTGCCAGCAGTTTACTTCCTAGGTCGCAGACCCAGTACTTC.

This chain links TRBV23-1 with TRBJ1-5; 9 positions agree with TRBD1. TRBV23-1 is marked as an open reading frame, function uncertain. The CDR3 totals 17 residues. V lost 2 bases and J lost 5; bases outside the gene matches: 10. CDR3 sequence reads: CASSQHGQGRSDQPQHF. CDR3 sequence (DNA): TGCGCCAGCAGTCAACACGGACAGGGGAGGAGTGATCAGCCCCAGCATTTT.

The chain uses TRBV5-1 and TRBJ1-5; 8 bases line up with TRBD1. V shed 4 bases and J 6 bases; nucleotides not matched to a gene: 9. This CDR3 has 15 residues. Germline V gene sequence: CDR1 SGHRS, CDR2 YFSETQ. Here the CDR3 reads CASSQGAGEGQPQHF. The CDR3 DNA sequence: TGCGCCAGCAGCCAGGGGGCGGGGGAAGGTCAGCCCCAGCATTTT. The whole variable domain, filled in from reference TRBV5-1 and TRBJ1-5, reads KAGVTQTPRYLIKTRGQQVTLSCSPISGHRSVSWYQQTPGQGLQFLFEYFSETQRNKGNFPGRFSGRQFSNSRSEMNVSTLELGDSALYLCASSQGAGEGQPQHFGDGTRLSIL.

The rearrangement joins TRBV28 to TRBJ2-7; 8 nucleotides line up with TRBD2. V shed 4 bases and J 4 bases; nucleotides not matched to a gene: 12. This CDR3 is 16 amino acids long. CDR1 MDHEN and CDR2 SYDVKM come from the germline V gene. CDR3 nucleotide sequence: TGTGCCAGCAGTTCATTCAGCGGGGGAGCCTTGTACGAGCAGTACTTC. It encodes CASSSFSGGALYEQYF.

Written as DNA, the CDR3 is TGTGCCAGCAGTCTAGGACAGGGGGCTCTTGGAAACACCATATATTTT. Translation gives CASSLGQGALGNTIYF. The genes are TRBV28 and TRBJ1-3; 11 nucleotides match TRBD1. Germline lookup yields CDR1 MDHEN and CDR2 SYDVKM. The CDR3 consists of 16 residues. V shed 5 bases, J shed 3 bases, and the junction held 6 bases outside the gene matches.

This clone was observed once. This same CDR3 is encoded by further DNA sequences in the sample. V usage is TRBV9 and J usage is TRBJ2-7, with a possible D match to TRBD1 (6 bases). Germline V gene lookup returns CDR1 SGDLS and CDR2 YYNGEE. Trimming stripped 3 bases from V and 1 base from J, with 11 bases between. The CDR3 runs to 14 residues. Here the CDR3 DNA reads TGTGCCAGCAGCGAGGACAGTCTATCCTACGAGCAGTACTTC. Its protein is CASSEDSLSYEQYF.

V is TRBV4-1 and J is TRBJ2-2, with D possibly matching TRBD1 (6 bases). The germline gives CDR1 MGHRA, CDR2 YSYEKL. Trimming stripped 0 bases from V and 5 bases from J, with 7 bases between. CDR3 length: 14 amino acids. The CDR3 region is CASSQEGGTGELFF. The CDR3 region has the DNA TGCGCCAGCAGCCAAGAAGGGGGAACCGGGGAGCTGTTTTTT.

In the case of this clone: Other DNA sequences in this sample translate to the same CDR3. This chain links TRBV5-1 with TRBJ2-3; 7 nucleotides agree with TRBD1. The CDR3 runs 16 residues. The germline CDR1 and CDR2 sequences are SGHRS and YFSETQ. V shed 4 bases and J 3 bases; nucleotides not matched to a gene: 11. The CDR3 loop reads CASSEFYRGGTDTQYF. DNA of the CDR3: TGCGCCAGCAGCGAATTTTACAGGGGTGGGACAGATACGCAGTATTTT.

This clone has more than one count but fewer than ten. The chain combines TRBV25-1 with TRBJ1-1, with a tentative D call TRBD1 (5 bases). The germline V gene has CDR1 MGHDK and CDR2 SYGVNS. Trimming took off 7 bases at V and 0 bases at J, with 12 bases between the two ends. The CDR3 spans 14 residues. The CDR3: CASTHGGMNTEAFF. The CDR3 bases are TGTGCCAGCACTCACGGGGGGATGAACACTGAAGCTTTCTTT.

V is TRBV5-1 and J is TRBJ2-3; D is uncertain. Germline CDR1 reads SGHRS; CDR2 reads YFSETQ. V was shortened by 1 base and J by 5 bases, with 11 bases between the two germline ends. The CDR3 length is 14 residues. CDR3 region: CASSLSTGGDTQYF. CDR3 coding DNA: TGCGCCAGCAGCTTGAGCACCGGCGGAGATACGCAGTATTTT.